This T cell receptor (beta chain) appears in the sequencing data of a study of T cell repertoires in cytomegalovirus infection. As for the study in general: Based on public TCR beta signatures, there were indications of CMV infection and of a matching HLA type. Study-level findings and limits: Cumulated frequencies of public TCR beta families served to identify carriers of CMV plus the relevant HLA. The ex vivo response was dominated by HLA-C-restricted CMV-specific TCR beta clonotypes.

TCRdb re-derived calls from the reads in MiXCR, one entry per CDR3 protein. There are almost 550,000 distinct CDR3 sequences in the sample; approximately 15% occur only once, and 20% to 30% lies in the top ten. In this sample, this clonotype turned up a few times. Its antigen is as yet unknown. The clonotype was recovered from a human donor in good health (CMV status not recorded). Some clones in this sample may be carry-over from other donors' samples. Sequenced material: CD8+ T cells from PBMCs.

The CDR3 coding sequence is TGTGCCAGTAGTCCGGGACAGGGGGAACCCGGGGAGCTGTTTTTT. It translates to CASSPGQGEPGELFF. This chain links TRBV19 with TRBJ2-2, with 11 nucleotides matching TRBD1. The CDR3 has 15 amino acids. The trim removed 5 bases at V and 6 bases at J, leaving 5 bases unmatched. Per germline, CDR1 LNHDA and CDR2 SQIVND (reference sequence). The whole variable domain, remainder taken from reference TRBV19 and TRBJ2-2, is DGGITQSPKYLFRKEGQNVTLSCEQNLNHDAMYWYRQDPGQGLRLIYYSQIVNDFQKGDIAEGYSVSREKKESFPLTVTSAQKNPTAFYLCASSPGQGEPGELFFGEGSRLTVL.